The clone carrying this T cell receptor (beta chain) was seen a handful of times. V was shortened by 3 bases and J by 7 bases, with 19 bases between the two germline ends. The germline V gene encodes CDR1 SGHRS and CDR2 YFSETQ. CDR3 length: 15 amino acids. The data originate from a study of blood T cells in healthy people across ages. Each donor was a healthy Caucasian individual from Russia, aged roughly 6 to 95. Using a J-beta primer mix together with a sample-barcoded 5' primer, a second PCR was run for roughly 6 to 12 cycles. Tags on each cDNA molecule came from a template-switch adaptor with 12 random nucleotides. One entry per CDR3 protein, called by TCRdb with MiXCR from the 5' RACE reads. Here the sample spans 710,000 or so distinct CDR3 sequences, about 32% being singletons.

The chain has TRBV5-1 and TRBJ1-1; D is perhaps TRBD1 (6 bases). The sequence was obtained from a woman older than 75 in good health. Source material: blood. CDR3 DNA sequence: TGCGCCAGCAGCTGGAGGACAGACGCCGGGGGTGAAGCTTTCTTT. Translation: CASSWRTDAGGEAFF.